These 23 T cell receptor beta chains were sequenced from one sample in a study of breast tumors, draining lymph nodes, adjacent tissues. TCRdb redid the calling of the multiplex PCR reads with MiXCR, one entry per CDR3 protein. This table holds fewer than 85,000 distinct CDR3 sequences, about 21% found once. Samples came from axillary lymph nodes draining the breast cancer. Sequencing was performed on axillary lymph node tissue. The receptors were gathered from a female donor with breast cancer. Some clones in this sample may be carry-over from other donors' samples.

Of note for this clonotype: A single base separates this from a much larger clone, so it may be a read error. The V gene is TRBV9, the J gene TRBJ2-5; D is uncertain. The CDR3 totals 15 residues. Germline V gives CDR1 SGDLS, CDR2 YYNGEE. V shed 1 base and J shed 2 bases, with 12 bases lying between them. The CDR3 DNA reads as TGTGCCAGCAGCGTATCCCCCGGACCACAAGAGACCCAGTACTTC. It is translated as CASSVSPGPQETQYF.

Comments on this clonotype: This may be a read error: a much more frequent sequence differs by one nucleotide. The chain couples TRBV7-3 to TRBJ2-1; 8 positions match TRBD2. Per germline, CDR1 SGHTA and CDR2 FQGTGA. V trimming: 4 bases; J trimming: 9 bases; junction bases outside the gene matches: 5. The CDR3 consists of 13 residues. For the CDR3, the DNA is TGTGCCAGCAGCTCCCGGGAGGGGAGTGAGCAGTTCTTC. This encodes CASSSREGSEQFF.

This clonotype was picked up many times. In DNA, the CDR3 is TGTGCCAGCAGTCCGCGGACAGGGAATAGCAATCAGCCCCAGCATTTT. As protein: CASSPRTGNSNQPQHF. V gene TRBV6-5 combines with J gene TRBJ1-5; 8 bases are shared with TRBD1. Per germline, CDR1 MNHEY and CDR2 SVGAGI. The V and J ends lost 5 bases and 0 bases, in that order; junction bases with no gene match: 6. The CDR3 loop spans 16 amino acids.

This clonotype was seen at least ten times. The rearrangement uses TRBV24-1 and TRBJ2-1, with D possibly TRBD2 on 5 matching bases. The ends were cut back, 3 bases at V and 0 bases at J, with 17 bases in the middle. This CDR3 has 18 amino acids. Germline CDR1 is KGHDR and CDR2 is SFDVKD. The CDR3 nucleotides read TGTGCCACCAGTGATCCCCGGGCGGGCAGAGGCTCCTACAATGAGCAGTTCTTC. It codes for CATSDPRAGRGSYNEQFF.

Ten or more counts support this clonotype. The chain couples TRBV7-9 to TRBJ1-5; a possible D gene is TRBD1 (6 bases). Germline V gene data show CDR1 as SEHNR and CDR2 as FQNEAQ (reference sequence). The length of the CDR3 is 14 residues. V gave up 1 base and J gave up 6 bases, with 10 bases separating them. The CDR3 region is CASSLEGGSQPQHF. CDR3 sequence (DNA): TGTGCCAGCAGCTTAGAAGGGGGGAGTCAGCCCCAGCATTTT.

This clonotype was observed many times. J is TRBJ1-2 and V is TRBV7-3; TRBD1 matches at 11 bases. Trimming took 5 bases from V and 8 from J; bases not matched to a gene: 4. The CDR3 sequence is 13 residues long. The germline CDR1 and CDR2 sequences are SGHTA and FQGTGA. The CDR3, as DNA: TGTGCCAGCAGCGCCGGGACAGGGGGGGGCTACACCTTC. Translating gives CASSAGTGGGYTF.

This clonotype was picked up many times. This chain joins TRBV29-1 and TRBJ2-5, with D perhaps matching TRBD1 (6 bases). The CDR3 has 13 residues. Per the germline V gene, CDR1 is SQVTM and CDR2 is ANQGSEA. Deletions cut 5 bases from V and 5 bases from J, with 15 bases between. The CDR3 loop is CSVRDILWETQYF. In DNA form, the CDR3 reads TGCAGCGTTCGGGACATCCTATGGGAGACCCAGTACTTC.

This clonotype was recorded at least ten times. The chain couples TRBV6-2 or TRBV6-3 to TRBJ2-7; D possibly corresponds to TRBD2 (6 bases). V lost 4 bases and J 0 bases, leaving 13 bases between the germline ends. The CDR3 covers 15 residues. Germline CDR1 MNHEY, CDR2 SVGEGT. The chain's CDR3 is CASSSFSGYSYEQYF. The CDR3 DNA reads TGTGCCAGCAGTTCTTTTAGCGGTTACTCCTACGAGCAGTACTTC.

A remark on this clonotype: This sequence may be a read error, since a much larger clone differs from it by one base. Likely a read error: the CDR3 ends without its conserved phenylalanine or tryptophan. The rearrangement uses TRBV11-2 and TRBJ2-7; TRBD1 might be the D (5 bases). V was cut by 6 bases and J by 0 bases, with 12 bases left in between. Germline lookup yields CDR1 SGHAT and CDR2 FQNNGV. The CDR3 runs 14 residues. The CDR3 sequence is CASRRQFSSYEQYL. The CDR3 coding sequence is TGTGCCAGCAGAAGACAGTTTAGCTCCTACGAGCAGTACCTC.

This clonotype was detected ten times or more. The chain uses TRBV10-3 and TRBJ2-1, with 9 bases identical to TRBD2. Germline CDR1 is ENHRY and CDR2 is SYGVKD. CDR3 length: 13 amino acids. V was pared by 8 bases and J by 4 bases, with 3 bases of the junction left unmatched. The chain's CDR3 is CAIAGGAYNEQFF. The CDR3 DNA reads as TGTGCCATCGCGGGGGGGGCATACAATGAGCAGTTCTTC.

This clonotype was recorded many times. The chain couples TRBV20-1 to TRBJ1-6, with 11 bases lining up with TRBD1. The CDR3 loop spans 17 amino acids. CDR1 and CDR2 (germline): DFQATT, SNEGSKA (reference sequence). V lost 3 bases, J lost 3 bases, and 7 bases stayed unmatched. The CDR3 nucleotides are TGCAGTGCTAGGGACACCGGGACAGGGGGCTATAATTCACCCCTCCACTTT. Encoded protein: CSARDTGTGGYNSPLHF.

This clonotype was seen more than once but under ten times. This may stem from a read error, because a much larger clone lies one nucleotide away. In this CDR3 the conserved last residue, phenylalanine or tryptophan, is missing, so a read error is likely. The chain uses TRBV20-1 and TRBJ2-7; D is undetermined. Trimming took off 3 bases at V and 4 bases at J, with 19 bases between the two ends. This CDR3 spans 15 amino acids. Germline V gives CDR1 DFQATT, CDR2 SNEGSKA (reference sequence). The CDR3 loop is CSASPPVGGDYEQYL. CDR3 bases: TGCAGTGCTAGTCCCCCAGTAGGCGGAGATTACGAGCAGTACCTC.

The chain links TRBV18 to TRBJ2-7, with D hard to call. Trimming left V 0 bases short and J 0 bases short, with 9 bases between. The CDR3 sequence is 15 residues long. Germline values: CDR1 KGHSH, CDR2 LQKENI. The CDR3 nucleotides read TGTGCCAGCTCACCACCCTCCGGCATCTCCTACGAGCAGTACTTC. This translates into CASSPPSGISYEQYF.

This clonotype was seen repeatedly, ten times or more. The chain carries TRBV7-8 and TRBJ2-5; the D is unclear. The germline V gene encodes CDR1 SGHVS and CDR2 FQNEAQ. V was cut by 5 bases and J by 8 bases, with 6 bases left in between. This CDR3 comprises 10 residues. The CDR3 region is CASSPRTQYF. The CDR3 DNA reads TGTGCCAGCAGCCCTCGAACCCAGTACTTC.

This clonotype was detected many times. The chain carries TRBV6-1 and TRBJ2-7, with D perhaps TRBD2 (5 bases). CDR3 length equals 12 residues. Per germline, CDR1 MNHNS and CDR2 SASEGT. Deletions cut 7 bases from V and 3 bases from J, with 10 bases between. The CDR3, as DNA: TGTGCCAGCAACCTGGGGAGCTACGAGCAGTACTTC. Translation gives CASNLGSYEQYF.

In its sample, this clonotype was seen many times. The chain links TRBV5-6 to TRBJ2-5, with no clear D. With 4 bases removed from V and 5 bases from J, the gap between germline ends came to 12 bases. CDR3 length: 13 residues. Germline V gives CDR1 SGHDT, CDR2 YYEEEE. The CDR3 DNA is TGTGCCAGCAGCCCCCCTGTCGGGGAGACCCAGTACTTC. Amino acid sequence: CASSPPVGETQYF.

This clonotype was recorded many times. This rearrangement joins TRBV20-1 to TRBJ1-5; D is perhaps TRBD1 (5 bases). CDR3 length equals 13 residues. Trimming took 6 bases from V and 4 from J, leaving 13 bases between them. Germline CDR1 DFQATT, CDR2 SNEGSKA (reference sequence). CDR3 sequence reads: CSAAGHSNQPQHF. CDR3 bases: TGCAGTGCGGCAGGGCATAGTAATCAGCCCCAGCATTTT.

This clonotype has at least ten counts. V and J are TRBV2 and TRBJ2-3; D is undetermined. This CDR3 comprises 16 residues. The germline V gene encodes CDR1 SNHLY and CDR2 FYNNEI. Trimming removed 2 bases at V and 2 bases at J, with 14 bases between. The CDR3 DNA sequence: TGTGCCAGCAGTGAATTCAGGTCAGAACCCACAGATACGCAGTATTTT. Residues: CASSEFRSEPTDTQYF.

The table lists this clonotype with many counts. The V call is TRBV5-1, the J call TRBJ2-7, with 7 bases aligning to TRBD1. The CDR3 extends over 14 amino acids. Germline CDR1 is SGHRS and CDR2 is YFSETQ. Trimming removed 2 bases from V and 5 bases from J; junction bases left unmatched: 7. CDR3 sequence (DNA): TGCGCCAGCAGCTTAGGGGGACAGAGGGACGAGCAGTACTTC. Translation: CASSLGGQRDEQYF.

This clonotype was seen many times. The rearrangement uses TRBV5-1 and TRBJ2-2; TRBD2 agrees at 8 bases. The CDR3 has 15 amino acids. CDR1 is SGHRS and CDR2 is YFSETQ in the germline V gene. V was clipped by 0 bases and J by 7 bases; unmatched bases: 5. CDR3 loop: CASSLGAGVGGELFF. The CDR3 nucleotides read TGCGCCAGCAGCTTGGGAGCGGGAGTCGGCGGGGAGCTGTTTTTT. The complete variable domain, with remaining parts taken from reference TRBV5-1 and TRBJ2-2, reads KAGVTQTPRYLIKTRGQQVTLSCSPISGHRSVSWYQQTPGQGLQFLFEYFSETQRNKGNFPGRFSGRQFSNSRSEMNVSTLELGDSALYLCASSLGAGVGGELFFGEGSRLTVL.

At least ten counts were recorded for this clonotype. The chain couples TRBV11-1 to TRBJ2-7; TRBD1 matches at 7 bases. CDR1 is SGHAT and CDR2 is FQDESV in the germline V gene (reference sequence). The CDR3 loop spans 13 amino acids. The V segment lost 5 bases and the J segment 5 bases; nucleotides outside the gene matches: 6. CDR3 DNA sequence: TGTGCCAGCAGCCTCCGGGACAGCCACGAGCAGTACTTC. Translation gives CASSLRDSHEQYF.

This clonotype has a count of ten or more. This sequence joins TRBV5-8 and TRBJ2-2; D is uncertain. Germline V gene data show CDR1 as SGHTS and CDR2 as YDEGEE. CDR3 length: 14 amino acids. Trimming stripped 1 base from V and 6 bases from J, with 10 bases between. The DNA for the CDR3 is TGTGCCAGCAGCTTGTTTCATGGAGCCGGGGAGCTGTTTTTT. Translation: CASSLFHGAGELFF.

The rearrangement joins TRBV10-3 to TRBJ1-1, with 7 bases fitting TRBD1. The CDR3 has 15 residues. The V and J ends lost 4 bases and 4 bases, in that order; junction bases with no gene match: 9. Per germline, CDR1 ENHRY and CDR2 SYGVKD. The CDR3 region is CAISGLDRVVTEAFF. As DNA, the CDR3 is TGTGCCATCAGTGGCCTCGACAGGGTGGTCACTGAAGCTTTCTTT.